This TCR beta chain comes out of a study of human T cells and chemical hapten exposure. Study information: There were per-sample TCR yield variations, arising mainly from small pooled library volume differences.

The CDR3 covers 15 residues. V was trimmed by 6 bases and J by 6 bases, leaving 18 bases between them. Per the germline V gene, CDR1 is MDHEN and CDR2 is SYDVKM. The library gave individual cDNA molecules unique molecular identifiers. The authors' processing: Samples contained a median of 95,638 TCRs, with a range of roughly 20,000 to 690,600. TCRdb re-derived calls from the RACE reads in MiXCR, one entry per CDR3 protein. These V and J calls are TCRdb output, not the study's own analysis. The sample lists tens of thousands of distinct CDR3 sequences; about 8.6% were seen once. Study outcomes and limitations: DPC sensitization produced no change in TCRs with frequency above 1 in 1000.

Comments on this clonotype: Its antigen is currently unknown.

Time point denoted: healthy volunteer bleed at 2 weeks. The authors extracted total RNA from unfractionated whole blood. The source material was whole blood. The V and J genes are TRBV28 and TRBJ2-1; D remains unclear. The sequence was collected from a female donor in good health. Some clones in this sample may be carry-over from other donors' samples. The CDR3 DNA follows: TGTGCCAGCAGGACCCTGTATGTGACTCGCAATGAGCAGTTCTTC. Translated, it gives CASRTLYVTRNEQFF.